The 14 T cell receptor beta chains below were found in one sample sequenced in a study of blood T cell repertoires in COVID-19. Repertoires were generated with immunoSEQ multiplex PCR, while TCRdb's copy carries only in-frame clones and drops some. The sample includes some 56,000 clones, over 65% of them seen just once. The sequencing sample was made of peripheral blood. The source of these receptors is an elderly man with COVID-19, enrolled during active disease.

The V gene is TRBV4-1, the J gene TRBJ2-1; 11 nucleotides agree with TRBD1. Germline assignment: CDR1 MGHRA and CDR2 YSYEKL. CDR3 length: 15 amino acids. Trimming took 4 bases from V and 4 from J; bases not matched to a gene: 3. The CDR3 region is CASSPGQGVYNEQFF. CDR3 sequence (DNA): TGCGCCAGCAGCCCGGGACAGGGGGTATACAATGAGCAGTTCTTC.

The chain has TRBV28 and TRBJ1-2; D gene ambiguous. Trimming removed 3 bases at V and 6 bases at J, with 14 bases between. The V gene's germline CDR1 is MDHEN and CDR2 SYDVKM. CDR3 length equals 14 residues. CDR3 residues: CASSLQSGSDGYTF. CDR3 coding DNA: TGTGCCAGCAGTTTGCAATCGGGTAGTGATGGCTACACCTTC.

The chain carries TRBV7-2 and TRBJ2-5; D may be TRBD1 (5 bases). The CDR3 loop spans 14 amino acids. Germline V lookup: CDR1 SGHTA, CDR2 FQGNSA. Deletions cut 5 bases from V and 2 bases from J, with 12 bases between. This chain's CDR3 is CASSRRAQQETQYF. DNA of the CDR3: TGTGCCAGCAGCCGCAGGGCACAGCAAGAGACCCAGTACTTC.

The CDR3 nucleotides are TGTGCCAGCAGTTACTCGGCAGTAAGCAATCAGCCCCAGCATTTT. It is translated as CASSYSAVSNQPQHF. This sequence joins TRBV6-2 or TRBV6-3 and TRBJ1-5, with D unresolved. V dropped 0 bases and J dropped 1 base, with 7 bases sitting between them. Looked up from germline, CDR1 is MNHEY and CDR2 is SVGEGT. This CDR3 is built from 15 residues.

The chain employs TRBV5-1 and TRBJ2-1, with TRBD2 identical over 13 bases. This CDR3 region has 16 residues. The germline gives CDR1 SGHRS, CDR2 YFSETQ. V was clipped by 2 bases and J by 6 bases; unmatched bases: 5. The CDR3 DNA reads as TGCGCCAGCAGCTTCAGGACTAGCGGGGGTGCCAATGAGCAGTTCTTC. It codes for CASSFRTSGGANEQFF.

The V call is TRBV5-1, the J call TRBJ1-2; 7 bases are shared with TRBD1. CDR1 SGHRS and CDR2 YFSETQ come from the germline V gene. The V gene end was trimmed by 5 bases and the J gene end by 4 bases; junction bases not matched to a gene: 11. The CDR3 consists of 15 residues. The CDR3: CASSLGGYSPYGYTF. The CDR3 region has the DNA TGCGCCAGCAGTTTAGGGGGCTATTCTCCCTATGGCTACACCTTC. Variable domain in full (rest from reference TRBV5-1 and TRBJ1-2): KAGVTQTPRYLIKTRGQQVTLSCSPISGHRSVSWYQQTPGQGLQFLFEYFSETQRNKGNFPGRFSGRQFSNSRSEMNVSTLELGDSALYLCASSLGGYSPYGYTFGSGTRLTVV.

The chain combines TRBV19 with TRBJ2-2; 10 bases map to TRBD2. After removal of 3 bases from V and 4 bases from J, the junction contained 8 bases not matched to a gene. Germline lookup yields CDR1 LNHDA and CDR2 SQIVND (reference sequence). The CDR3 runs 17 residues. CDR3 residues: CASSIGRLAGATGELFF. CDR3 sequence (DNA): TGTGCCAGTAGTATCGGTAGACTAGCGGGTGCCACCGGGGAGCTGTTTTTT.

The chain recombines TRBV10-3 with TRBJ1-1; 7 positions match TRBD1. CDR1 and CDR2 from the germline V gene are ENHRY and SYGVKD. With 7 bases clipped from V and 2 bases from J, the junction kept 7 bases outside the gene matches. This CDR3 has 14 amino acids. The DNA of the CDR3 is TGTGCCATCACCGAAGACAGGGATAACACTGAAGCTTTCTTT. This translates into CAITEDRDNTEAFF.

The rearrangement links TRBV15 to TRBJ1-6; 7 bases map to TRBD1. V lost 5 bases and J lost 7; bases outside the gene matches: 8. The CDR3 consists of 15 residues. Germline CDR1 is LNHNV and CDR2 is YYDKDF (reference sequence). The CDR3 sequence: CATSPPTGRNSPLHF. In nucleotides, the CDR3 is TGTGCCACCAGCCCGCCGACAGGGCGGAATTCACCCCTCCACTTT.

The chain couples TRBV7-8 to TRBJ1-2; D is uncertain. V lost 5 bases to trimming and J lost 4 bases, with 8 bases between them. The germline V gene has CDR1 SGHVS and CDR2 FQNEAQ. The CDR3 contains 12 residues. Written as DNA, the CDR3 is TGTGCCAGCAGCCCGTCTTCCTATGGCTACACCTTC. Its protein is CASSPSSYGYTF.

This sequence joins TRBV23-1 and TRBJ1-5, with TRBD1 matching 9 bases. TRBV23-1 falls under the ORF class, with uncertain function. The CDR3 has 14 amino acids. The V and J ends lost 6 bases and 7 bases, in that order; junction bases with no gene match: 7. The CDR3 DNA sequence: TGCGCCAGCAGCCGGGACAGGGTTTACCAGCCCCAGCATTTT. It specifies CASSRDRVYQPQHF.

The sample holds one count of this clone. This chain's CDR3 is CASSPRSGGLSSGANVLTF. The DNA of the CDR3 is TGTGCCAGTAGTCCCCGTAGCGGGGGTCTTAGCTCTGGGGCCAACGTCCTGACTTTC. The chain recombines TRBV19 with TRBJ2-6, with 9 bases fitting TRBD2. The CDR3 has 19 residues. After removal of 5 bases from V and 0 bases from J, the junction contained 11 bases not matched to a gene. Germline CDR1 and CDR2: LNHDA and SQIVND (reference sequence).

The chain joins TRBV24-1 to TRBJ2-5, with TRBD1 as a possible D gene (5 bases). Trimming shortened V by 0 bases and J by 1 base, and 8 bases separated the two germline ends. CDR1 and CDR2 from the germline V gene are KGHDR and SFDVKD. The CDR3 is 15 residues long. The CDR3 bases are TGTGCCACCAGTGATTTGGGCAGGGTCCAAGAGACCCAGTACTTC. Translation: CATSDLGRVQETQYF.

There are a few counts of this clone. This chain joins TRBV6-5 and TRBJ2-5; 14 bases line up with TRBD2. The CDR3 has 15 residues. The V segment lost 7 bases and the J segment 3 bases; nucleotides outside the gene matches: 4. Germline CDR1 is MNHEY and CDR2 is SVGAGI. The CDR3 loop reads CASTRLAGGKETQYF. CDR3 in DNA: TGTGCCAGCACCCGACTAGCGGGAGGGAAAGAGACCCAGTACTTC.